One T cell receptor beta chain is described in this entry. The sample belongs to a study of CD8 T cells in Susac syndrome. Germline V CDR1 and CDR2: SGHDT, YYEEEE. V lost 0 bases and J 2 bases, leaving 8 bases between the germline ends. CDR3 size: 14 residues. It was with random hexamers that 0.5 to 1 ug RNA was reverse transcribed. TCRdb fed the immunoSEQ multiplex PCR reads into MiXCR, producing one record per CDR3 protein. The table has 160,000 or so distinct CDR3 sequences, 85% to 95% seen once. Input material: CD4+ T cells from PBMCs. This clonotype originated in a human donor with Susac syndrome. This chain joins TRBV5-6 and TRBJ2-5; no firm D call. The CDR3: CASSLEARQETQYF. The CDR3 DNA reads as TGTGCCAGCAGCTTGGAAGCAAGACAAGAGACCCAGTACTTC.